These 14 T cell receptor beta chains originate from one sample sequenced in a study of T cells in Graves' hyperthyroidism and ophthalmopathy. There were TCR beta CDR3 regions amplified from RNA transcripts. First-round RT-PCR of the TCR CDR3 relied on the HTBI primer set. MiXCR was run by TCRdb on the multiplex PCR reads, yielding one entry per CDR3 protein. The sample comprises about 350,000 distinct CDR3 sequences, around 13% of which are singletons, and under 30% rests with the top ten. Source material: blood. The receptors shown here come from a woman aged 30 to 39 with Graves' hyperthyroidism.

This clonotype turned up a few times. J is TRBJ2-1 and V is TRBV20-1; D gene unclear. CDR1 and CDR2 (germline): DFQATT, SNEGSKA (reference sequence). CDR3 length equals 16 residues. V was cut by 0 bases and J by 0 bases, with 12 bases left in between. The CDR3 region has the DNA TGCAGTGCTAGAGAGGATGGCGAAAGCTCCTACAATGAGCAGTTCTTC. Protein: CSAREDGESSYNEQFF.

This clonotype turned up a few times. V is TRBV28 and J is TRBJ2-4; maybe TRBD2 (6 bases). The CDR3 runs to 17 residues. Trimming left V 6 bases short and J 0 bases short, with 18 bases between. Germline V gene sequence: CDR1 MDHEN, CDR2 SYDVKM. The CDR3 sequence: CASRNGGEFLAKNIQYF. The CDR3 DNA sequence: TGTGCCAGCAGAAACGGCGGGGAGTTCTTAGCCAAAAACATTCAGTACTTC.

This clonotype was observed a few times. This chain uses TRBV28 with TRBJ2-1; 8 bases match TRBD1. The J segment lost 4 bases and the V segment lost 0 bases, leaving 5 bases of the junction unmatched. Germline V gene sequence: CDR1 MDHEN, CDR2 SYDVKM. The CDR3 is made up of 16 amino acids. The CDR3 here is CASSLWSTGEYNEQFF. The CDR3 DNA reads TGTGCCAGCAGTTTATGGTCGACAGGGGAATACAATGAGCAGTTCTTC.

This clonotype was picked up many times. This sequence joins TRBV20-1 and TRBJ2-1, with TRBD2 matching 11 bases. The CDR3 length is 15 residues. V lost 6 bases and J lost 7; bases outside the gene matches: 11. CDR1 and CDR2 (germline): DFQATT, SNEGSKA (reference sequence). The CDR3 sequence is CSAIGSSGRTNEQFF. The CDR3, as DNA: TGCAGTGCCATAGGGTCTAGCGGGAGGACGAATGAGCAGTTCTTC.

In its sample, this clonotype was seen many times. The chain has TRBV28 and TRBJ2-7; D not certain. CDR1 and CDR2 from the germline V gene are MDHEN and SYDVKM. This CDR3 is 14 amino acids long. Trimming stripped 2 bases from V and 2 bases from J, with 10 bases between. For the CDR3, the DNA is TGTGCCAGCAGTTTAGTTCGGCAACCCTACGAGCAGTACTTC. It encodes CASSLVRQPYEQYF.

This clonotype was counted ten times or more. The chain is built from TRBV28 and TRBJ2-5, with unresolved D. V lost 6 bases to trimming and J lost 5 bases, with 10 bases between them. The germline V gene encodes CDR1 MDHEN and CDR2 SYDVKM. The CDR3 consists of 12 residues. This CDR3 is CASSGTRETQYF. CDR3 nucleotide sequence: TGTGCCAGCAGCGGTACCCGGGAGACCCAGTACTTC.

The rearrangement uses TRBV9 and TRBJ1-2, with 9 bases fitting TRBD1. V shed 5 bases, J shed 8 bases, and the junction held 7 bases outside the gene matches. The length of the CDR3 is 13 residues. In germline, CDR1 is SGDLS, CDR2 YYNGEE. The CDR3 here is CASSVQGAGGYTF. DNA of the CDR3: TGTGCCAGCAGTGTACAGGGGGCTGGAGGCTACACCTTC.

At least ten counts were recorded for this clonotype. The gene calls are TRBV10-3 and TRBJ2-7, with 7 bases lining up with TRBD2. Germline CDR1 is ENHRY and CDR2 is SYGVKD. With V trimmed by 6 bases and J by 4 bases, 9 bases remained unmatched. The CDR3 is 14 residues long. Here the CDR3 DNA reads TGTGCCATCAGCCGGACGGGAGGTTCGTACGAGCAGTACTTC. Protein: CAISRTGGSYEQYF.

The rearrangement links TRBV7-2 to TRBJ1-2; D possibly corresponds to TRBD1 (5 bases). In germline, CDR1 is SGHTA, CDR2 FQGNSA. With 3 bases removed from V and 4 bases from J, the gap between germline ends came to 18 bases. The CDR3 totals 16 residues. The CDR3 is CASSLSGGGLSYGYTF. In DNA form, the CDR3 reads TGTGCCAGCAGCTTGTCTGGGGGAGGTCTCAGCTATGGCTACACCTTC.

This clonotype was observed a few times. The chain is built from TRBV30 and TRBJ1-6; D might be TRBD1 (5 bases). CDR3 length: 14 residues. Trimming left V 6 bases short and J 10 bases short, with 19 bases between. Germline CDR1 is GTSNPN and CDR2 is SVGIG (reference sequence). The CDR3 DNA sequence: TGTGCCTGTCGAAACATAGGGGTTGGGTCACCCCTCCACTTT. It codes for CACRNIGVGSPLHF.

The genes are TRBV27 and TRBJ2-3; tentative D call: TRBD1 (5 bases). V dropped 4 bases and J dropped 13 bases, with 12 bases sitting between them. Germline V gene data show CDR1 as MNHEY and CDR2 as SMNVEV (reference sequence). The CDR3 totals 11 residues. This CDR3 is CASSSGIRKYF. The CDR3 nucleotides are TGTGCCAGCAGTTCAGGGATTAGGAAGTATTTT.

There are a few counts of this clonotype. A read error may produce the germline difference seen at one junction end. This sequence joins TRBV7-7 and TRBJ2-3, with D possibly TRBD2 on 5 matching bases. The V gene's germline CDR1 is SSHAT and CDR2 FNYEAQ (reference sequence). This CDR3 contains 13 residues. The CDR3 bases are TGTGCTAGCAGCTTAGAGAGGAGGGATACGCAGTATTTT. This codes for CASSLERRDTQYF.

The chain joins TRBV3-1 to TRBJ2-3, with 14 bases matching TRBD2. The V segment lost 3 bases and the J segment 7 bases; nucleotides outside the gene matches: 6. The CDR3 totals 16 residues. Germline lookup yields CDR1 LGHDT and CDR2 YNNKEL (reference sequence). This chain's CDR3 is CASSHRLAGGPNTQYF. The CDR3 DNA is TGTGCCAGCAGCCATCGACTAGCGGGAGGGCCAAATACGCAGTATTTT.

A few counts support this clonotype. This chain connects TRBV2 to TRBJ2-5; the D gene is possibly TRBD2 (6 bases). The CDR3 contains 14 residues. Germline V gives CDR1 SNHLY, CDR2 FYNNEI. V lost 10 bases, J lost 1 base, and 16 bases lay in between. The CDR3 region is CAILGSGSQETQYF. The CDR3 DNA is TGTGCCATCCTAGGGAGCGGGTCCCAAGAGACCCAGTACTTC.